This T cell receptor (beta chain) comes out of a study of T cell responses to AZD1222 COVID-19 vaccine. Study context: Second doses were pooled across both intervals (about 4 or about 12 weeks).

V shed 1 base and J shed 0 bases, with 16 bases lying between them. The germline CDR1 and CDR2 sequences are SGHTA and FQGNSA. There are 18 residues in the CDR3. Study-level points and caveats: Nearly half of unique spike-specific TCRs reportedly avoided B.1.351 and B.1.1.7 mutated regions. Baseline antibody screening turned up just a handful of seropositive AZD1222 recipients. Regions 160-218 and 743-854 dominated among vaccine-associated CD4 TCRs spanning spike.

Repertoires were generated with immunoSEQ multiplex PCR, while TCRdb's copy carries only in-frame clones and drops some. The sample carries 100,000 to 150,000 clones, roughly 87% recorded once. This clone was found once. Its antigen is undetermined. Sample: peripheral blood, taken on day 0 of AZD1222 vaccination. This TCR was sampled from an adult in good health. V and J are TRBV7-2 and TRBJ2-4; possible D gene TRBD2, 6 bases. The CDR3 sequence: CASSLEGLTDLAKNIQYF. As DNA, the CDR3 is TGTGCCAGCAGCTTAGAGGGACTCACCGACCTAGCCAAAAACATTCAGTACTTC.